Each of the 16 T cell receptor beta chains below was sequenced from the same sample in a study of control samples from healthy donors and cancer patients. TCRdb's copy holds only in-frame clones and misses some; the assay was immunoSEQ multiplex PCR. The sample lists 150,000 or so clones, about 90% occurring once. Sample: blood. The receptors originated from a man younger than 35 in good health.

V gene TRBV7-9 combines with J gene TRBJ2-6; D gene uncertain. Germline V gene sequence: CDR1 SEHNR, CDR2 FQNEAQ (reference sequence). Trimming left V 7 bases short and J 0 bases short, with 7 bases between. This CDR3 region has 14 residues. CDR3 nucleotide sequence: TGTGCCAGCAAGGGCAGCTCTGGGGCCAACGTCCTGACTTTC. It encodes CASKGSSGANVLTF.

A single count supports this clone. CDR3 DNA sequence: TGTGCCAGCAGCCAAGGCGGTCAGGGCGTGAACACTGAAGCTTTCTTT. This sequence encodes CASSQGGQGVNTEAFF. The chain is built from TRBV14 and TRBJ1-1, with D maybe TRBD1 (5 bases). Germline values: CDR1 SGHDN, CDR2 FVKESK. This CDR3 has 16 amino acids. Trimming took 1 base from V and 0 from J, leaving 12 bases between them. The full variable domain, in which reference TRBV14 and TRBJ1-1 provide the parts outside the CDR3, is EAGVTQFPSHSVIEKGQTVTLRCDPISGHDNLYWYRRVMGKEIKFLLHFVKESKQDESGMPNNRFLAERTGGTYSTLKVQPAELEDSGVYFCASSQGGQGVNTEAFFGQGTRLTVV.

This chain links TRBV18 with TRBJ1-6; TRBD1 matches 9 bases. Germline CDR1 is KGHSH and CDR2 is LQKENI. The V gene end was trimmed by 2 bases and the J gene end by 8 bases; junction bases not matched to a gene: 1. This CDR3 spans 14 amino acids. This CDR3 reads CASSPWDRDSPLHF. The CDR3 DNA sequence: TGTGCCAGCTCACCATGGGACAGGGATTCACCCCTCCACTTT.

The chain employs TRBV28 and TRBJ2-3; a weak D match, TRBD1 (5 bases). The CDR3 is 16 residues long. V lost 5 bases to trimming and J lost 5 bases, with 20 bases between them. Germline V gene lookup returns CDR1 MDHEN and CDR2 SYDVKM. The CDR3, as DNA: TGTGCCAGCAGTCTCCCCCTCCAGGGCCCCTTAGATACGCAGTATTTT. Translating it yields CASSLPLQGPLDTQYF.

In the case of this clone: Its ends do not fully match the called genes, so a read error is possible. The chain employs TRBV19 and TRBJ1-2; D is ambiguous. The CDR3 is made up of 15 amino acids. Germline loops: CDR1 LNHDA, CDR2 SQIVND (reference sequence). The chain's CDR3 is CATSRFQNRDYGYTF. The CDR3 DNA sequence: TGTGCCACTAGTAGGTTCCAAAACCGCGACTATGGCTACACCTTC.

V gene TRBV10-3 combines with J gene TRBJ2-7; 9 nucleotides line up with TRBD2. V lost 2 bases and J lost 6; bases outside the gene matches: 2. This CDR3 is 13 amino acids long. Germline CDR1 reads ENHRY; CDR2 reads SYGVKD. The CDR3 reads CAISEVTSGEQYF. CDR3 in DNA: TGTGCCATCAGTGAGGTGACTAGCGGCGAGCAGTACTTC.

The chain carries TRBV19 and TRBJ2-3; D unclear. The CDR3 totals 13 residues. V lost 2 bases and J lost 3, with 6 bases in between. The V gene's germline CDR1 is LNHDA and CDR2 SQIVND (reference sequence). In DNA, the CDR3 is TGTGCCAGTAGTATAAAAGGGACAGATACGCAGTATTTT. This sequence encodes CASSIKGTDTQYF.

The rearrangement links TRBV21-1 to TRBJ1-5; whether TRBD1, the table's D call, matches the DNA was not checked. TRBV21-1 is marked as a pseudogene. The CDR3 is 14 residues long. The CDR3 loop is CASSPRDSNQPQHF. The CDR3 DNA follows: TGTGCCAGCTCCCCGCGGGACAGTAATCAGCCCCAGCATTTT.

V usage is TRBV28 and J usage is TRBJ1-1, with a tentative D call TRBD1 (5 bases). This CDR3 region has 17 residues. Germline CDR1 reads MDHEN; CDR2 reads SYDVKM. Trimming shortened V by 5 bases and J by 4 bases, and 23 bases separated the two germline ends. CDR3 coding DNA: TGTGCCAGCAGTACTCTTAATATTATGCCCAGGGCCACTGAAGCTTTCTTT. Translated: CASSTLNIMPRATEAFF.

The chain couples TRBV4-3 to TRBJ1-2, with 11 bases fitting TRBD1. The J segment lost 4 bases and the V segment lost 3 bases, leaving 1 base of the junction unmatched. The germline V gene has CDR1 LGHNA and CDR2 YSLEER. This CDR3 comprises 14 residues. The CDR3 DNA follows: TGCGCCAGCAGCCAGGGGACAGGGGGCTATGGCTACACCTTC. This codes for CASSQGTGGYGYTF.

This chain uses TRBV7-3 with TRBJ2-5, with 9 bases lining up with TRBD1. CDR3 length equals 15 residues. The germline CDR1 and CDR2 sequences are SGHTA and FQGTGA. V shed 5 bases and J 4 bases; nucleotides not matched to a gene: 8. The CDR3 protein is CASSLTGTGRETQYF. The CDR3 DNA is TGTGCCAGCAGCCTTACCGGGACAGGGAGAGAGACCCAGTACTTC.

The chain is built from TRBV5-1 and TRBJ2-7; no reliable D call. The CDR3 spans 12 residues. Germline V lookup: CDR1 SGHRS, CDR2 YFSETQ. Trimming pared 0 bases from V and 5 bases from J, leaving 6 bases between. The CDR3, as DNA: TGCGCCAGCAGCTTGGATAGGAACGAGCAGTACTTC. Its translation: CASSLDRNEQYF.

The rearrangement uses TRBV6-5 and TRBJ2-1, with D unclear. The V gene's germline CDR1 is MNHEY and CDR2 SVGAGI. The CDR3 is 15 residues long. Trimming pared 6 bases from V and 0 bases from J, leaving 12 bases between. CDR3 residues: CASSPSESSYNEQFF. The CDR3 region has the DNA TGTGCCAGCAGCCCATCGGAAAGCTCCTACAATGAGCAGTTCTTC.

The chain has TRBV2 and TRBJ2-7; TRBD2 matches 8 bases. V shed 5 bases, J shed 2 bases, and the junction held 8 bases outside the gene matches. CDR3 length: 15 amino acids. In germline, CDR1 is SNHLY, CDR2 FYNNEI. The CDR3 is CASSRLTSVPYEQYF. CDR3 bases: TGTGCCAGCAGTCGTTTGACTAGCGTCCCCTACGAGCAGTACTTC.

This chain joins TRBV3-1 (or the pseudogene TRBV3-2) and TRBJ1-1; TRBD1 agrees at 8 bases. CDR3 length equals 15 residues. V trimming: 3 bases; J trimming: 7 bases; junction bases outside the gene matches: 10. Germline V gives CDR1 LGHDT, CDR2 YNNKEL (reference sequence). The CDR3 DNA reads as TGTGCCAGCAGCCATAGGACAGGGACCACTATTGAAGCTTTCTTT. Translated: CASSHRTGTTIEAFF.

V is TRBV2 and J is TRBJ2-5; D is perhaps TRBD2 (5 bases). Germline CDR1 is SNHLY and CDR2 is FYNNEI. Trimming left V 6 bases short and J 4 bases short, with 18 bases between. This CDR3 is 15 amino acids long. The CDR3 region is CASSPRGRDRETQYF. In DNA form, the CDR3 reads TGTGCCAGCAGCCCTCGAGGTCGGGATAGAGAGACCCAGTACTTC.